This note documents a single TCR beta chain sequence. This specimen comes from a study of response to subunit inactivated influenza vaccine. The CDR3 spans 16 residues. Trimming pared 4 bases from V and 7 bases from J, leaving 21 bases between. Per germline, CDR1 KGHDR and CDR2 SFDVKD. TCRdb independently ran MiXCR on the RT-PCR reads; one entry per CDR3 protein. This sample has under 850,000 distinct CDR3 sequences, with approximately 18% found just once. V gene TRBV24-1 combines with J gene TRBJ2-5; D perhaps matches TRBD1 (6 bases). This TCR derives from a man aged 50-59 years who received an inactivated influenza vaccine. The sequencing used PBMCs from blood, collected 5 days after vaccination. CDR3 DNA: TGTGCCACCAGTGACTCGGGACCTCTCAGAGGGGGGACCCAGTACTTC. Translated: CATSDSGPLRGGTQYF.